This T cell receptor beta chain was obtained from a study of blood T cells in healthy people across ages. V dropped 1 base and J dropped 9 bases, with 19 bases sitting between them. The germline gives CDR1 SGHVS, CDR2 FNYEAQ. This CDR3 is 16 amino acids long. This clonotype was counted a few times. Next came a second PCR, run for roughly 6 to 11 cycles, which used a sample-barcoded 5' primer along with a J-beta primer mix. TCRdb passed the 5' RACE reads through MiXCR, listing each CDR3 protein once. The sample carries 800,000 to 1,300,000 distinct CDR3 sequences, approximately 25% recorded once. The same data also contributed to another study, on T cells of mothers and their children.

This TCR came from a girl aged 2 to 9 in good health. This chain links TRBV7-6 with TRBJ1-5; a weak D match, TRBD1 (5 bases). Sequencing was carried out using blood. The CDR3 region is CASSLGGRERGMPQHF. CDR3 in DNA: TGTGCCAGCAGCTTAGGGGGCAGGGAAAGAGGTATGCCCCAGCATTTT.